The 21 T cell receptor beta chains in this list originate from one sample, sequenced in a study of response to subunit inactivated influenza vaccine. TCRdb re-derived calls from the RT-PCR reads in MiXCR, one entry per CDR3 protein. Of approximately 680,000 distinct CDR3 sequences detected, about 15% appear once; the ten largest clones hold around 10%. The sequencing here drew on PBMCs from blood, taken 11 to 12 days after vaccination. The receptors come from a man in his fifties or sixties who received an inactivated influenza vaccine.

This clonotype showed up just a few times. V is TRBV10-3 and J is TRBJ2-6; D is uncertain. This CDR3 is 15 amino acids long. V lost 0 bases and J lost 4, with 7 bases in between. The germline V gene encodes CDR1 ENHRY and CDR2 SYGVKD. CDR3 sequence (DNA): TGTGCCATCAGTGAGTCGGCTCAGGGGGCCAACGTCCTGACTTTC. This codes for CAISESAQGANVLTF.

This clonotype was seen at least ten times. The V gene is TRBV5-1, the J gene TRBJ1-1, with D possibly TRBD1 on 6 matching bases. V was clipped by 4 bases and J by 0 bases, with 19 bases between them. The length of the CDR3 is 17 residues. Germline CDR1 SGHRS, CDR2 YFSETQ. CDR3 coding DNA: TGCGCCAGCAGCCGCCAACCCTACAGGGAAATGAACACTGAAGCTTTCTTT. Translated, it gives CASSRQPYREMNTEAFF. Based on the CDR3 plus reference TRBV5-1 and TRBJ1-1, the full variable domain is KAGVTQTPRYLIKTRGQQVTLSCSPISGHRSVSWYQQTPGQGLQFLFEYFSETQRNKGNFPGRFSGRQFSNSRSEMNVSTLELGDSALYLCASSRQPYREMNTEAFFGQGTRLTVV.

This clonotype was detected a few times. The CDR3 DNA reads as TGCGCCAGCAGTGAAAGACAGGGTGGCACCGGGGAGCTGTTTTTT. It specifies CASSERQGGTGELFF. V and J are TRBV10-2 and TRBJ2-2; 7 nucleotides line up with TRBD1. Germline lookup yields CDR1 WSHSY and CDR2 SAAADI. The CDR3 has 15 residues. Trimming removed 3 bases from V and 4 bases from J; junction bases left unmatched: 5.

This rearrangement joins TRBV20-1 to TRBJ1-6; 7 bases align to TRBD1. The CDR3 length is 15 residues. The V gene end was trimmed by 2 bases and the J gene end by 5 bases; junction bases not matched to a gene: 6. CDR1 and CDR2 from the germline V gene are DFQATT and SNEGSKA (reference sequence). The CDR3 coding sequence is TGCAGTGCTAGACTAGCGGGACAGAATAATTCACCCCTCCACTTT. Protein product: CSARLAGQNNSPLHF.

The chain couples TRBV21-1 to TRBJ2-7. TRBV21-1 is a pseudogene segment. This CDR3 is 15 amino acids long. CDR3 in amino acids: CASSKKGNRGYEQYF. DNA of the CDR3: TGTGCCAGCAGCAAAAAAGGGAACCGAGGCTACGAGCAGTACTTC.

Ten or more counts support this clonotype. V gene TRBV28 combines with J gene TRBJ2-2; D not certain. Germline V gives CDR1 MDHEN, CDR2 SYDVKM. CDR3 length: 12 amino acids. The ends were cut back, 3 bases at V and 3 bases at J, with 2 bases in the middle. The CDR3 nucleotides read TGTGCCAGCAGTTTCCACACCGGGGAGCTGTTTTTT. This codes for CASSFHTGELFF.

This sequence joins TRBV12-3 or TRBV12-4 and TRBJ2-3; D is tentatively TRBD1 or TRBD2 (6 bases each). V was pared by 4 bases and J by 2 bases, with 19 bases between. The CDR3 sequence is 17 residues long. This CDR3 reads CASSSFGGPPVTDTQYF. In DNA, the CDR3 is TGTGCCAGCAGTTCCTTTGGGGGGCCACCTGTCACAGATACGCAGTATTTT.

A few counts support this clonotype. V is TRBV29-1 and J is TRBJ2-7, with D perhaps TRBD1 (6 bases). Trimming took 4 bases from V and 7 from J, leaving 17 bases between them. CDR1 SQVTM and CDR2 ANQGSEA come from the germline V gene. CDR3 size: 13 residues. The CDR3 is CSVAPGVGREQYF. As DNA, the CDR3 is TGCAGCGTTGCCCCAGGGGTGGGTAGGGAGCAGTACTTC.

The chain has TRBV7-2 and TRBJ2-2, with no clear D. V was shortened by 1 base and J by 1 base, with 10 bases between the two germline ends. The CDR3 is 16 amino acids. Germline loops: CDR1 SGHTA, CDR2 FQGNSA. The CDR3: CASSLVPLGNTGELFF. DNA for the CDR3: TGTGCCAGCAGCTTAGTCCCCCTCGGGAACACCGGGGAGCTGTTTTTT.

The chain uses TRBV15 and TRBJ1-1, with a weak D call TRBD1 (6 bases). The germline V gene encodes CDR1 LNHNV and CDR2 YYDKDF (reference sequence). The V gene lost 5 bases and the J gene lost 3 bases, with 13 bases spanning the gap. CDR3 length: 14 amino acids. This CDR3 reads CATSEGGAYTEAFF. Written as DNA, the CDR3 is TGTGCCACCAGCGAGGGGGGGGCATACACTGAAGCTTTCTTT.

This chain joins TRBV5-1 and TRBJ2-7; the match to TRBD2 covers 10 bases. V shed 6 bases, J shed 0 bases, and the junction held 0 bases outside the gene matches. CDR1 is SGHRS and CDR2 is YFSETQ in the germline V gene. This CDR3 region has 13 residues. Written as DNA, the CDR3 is TGCGCCAGCACTAGCGGGAGCTCCTACGAGCAGTACTTC. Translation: CASTSGSSYEQYF.

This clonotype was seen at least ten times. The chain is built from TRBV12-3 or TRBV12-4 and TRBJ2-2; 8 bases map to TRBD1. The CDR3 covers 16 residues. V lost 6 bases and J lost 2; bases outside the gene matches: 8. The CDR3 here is CASRRQGAYNTGELFF. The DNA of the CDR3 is TGTGCCAGCAGGCGCCAGGGGGCGTACAACACCGGGGAGCTGTTTTTT.

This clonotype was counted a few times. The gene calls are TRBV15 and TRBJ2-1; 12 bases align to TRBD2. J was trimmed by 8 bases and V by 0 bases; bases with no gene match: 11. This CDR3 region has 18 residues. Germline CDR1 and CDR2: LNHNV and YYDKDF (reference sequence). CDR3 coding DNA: TGTGCCACCAGCAGAGAAAGCCTAGCGGGAGGGCCGGTAGATGAGCAGTTCTTC. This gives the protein CATSRESLAGGPVDEQFF. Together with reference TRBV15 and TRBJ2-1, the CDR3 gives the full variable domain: DAMVIQNPRYQVTQFGKPVTLSCSQTLNHNVMYWYQQKSSQAPKLLFHYYDKDFNNEADTPDNFQSRRPNTSFCFLDIRSPGLGDTAMYLCATSRESLAGGPVDEQFFGPGTRLTVL.

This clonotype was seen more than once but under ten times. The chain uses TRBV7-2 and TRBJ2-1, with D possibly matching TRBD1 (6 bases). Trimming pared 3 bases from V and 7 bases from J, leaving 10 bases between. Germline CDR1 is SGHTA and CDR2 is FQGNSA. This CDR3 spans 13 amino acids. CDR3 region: CASSLWGRNEQFF. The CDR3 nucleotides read TGTGCCAGCAGCTTGTGGGGGCGTAATGAGCAGTTCTTC.

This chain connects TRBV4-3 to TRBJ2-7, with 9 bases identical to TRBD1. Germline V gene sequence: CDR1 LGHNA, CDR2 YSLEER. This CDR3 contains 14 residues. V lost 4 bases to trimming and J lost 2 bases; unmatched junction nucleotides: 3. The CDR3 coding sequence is TGCGCCAGCAGCCGGACAGGGGAGGCCTACGAGCAGTACTTC. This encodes CASSRTGEAYEQYF.

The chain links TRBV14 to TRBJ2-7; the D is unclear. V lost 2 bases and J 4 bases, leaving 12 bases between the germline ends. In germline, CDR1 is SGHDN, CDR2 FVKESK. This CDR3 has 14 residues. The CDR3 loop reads CASSQTARLYEQYF. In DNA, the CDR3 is TGTGCCAGCAGCCAAACGGCCCGGCTATACGAGCAGTACTTC.

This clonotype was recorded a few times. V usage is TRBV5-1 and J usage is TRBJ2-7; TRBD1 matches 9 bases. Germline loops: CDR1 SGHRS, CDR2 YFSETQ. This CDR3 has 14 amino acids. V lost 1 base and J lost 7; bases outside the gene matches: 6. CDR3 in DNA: TGCGCCAGCAGCTTGCCGGGACAGGGAGGTGAGCAGTACTTC. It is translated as CASSLPGQGGEQYF. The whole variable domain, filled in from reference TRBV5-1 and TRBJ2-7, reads KAGVTQTPRYLIKTRGQQVTLSCSPISGHRSVSWYQQTPGQGLQFLFEYFSETQRNKGNFPGRFSGRQFSNSRSEMNVSTLELGDSALYLCASSLPGQGGEQYFGPGTRLTVT.

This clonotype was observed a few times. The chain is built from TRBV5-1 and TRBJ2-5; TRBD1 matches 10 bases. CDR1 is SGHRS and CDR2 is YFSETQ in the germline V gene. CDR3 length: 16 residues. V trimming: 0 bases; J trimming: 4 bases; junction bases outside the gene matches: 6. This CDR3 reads CASSLGAGQGVETQYF. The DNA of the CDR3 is TGCGCCAGCAGCTTGGGTGCCGGACAGGGGGTAGAGACCCAGTACTTC. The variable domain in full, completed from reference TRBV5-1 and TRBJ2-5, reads KAGVTQTPRYLIKTRGQQVTLSCSPISGHRSVSWYQQTPGQGLQFLFEYFSETQRNKGNFPGRFSGRQFSNSRSEMNVSTLELGDSALYLCASSLGAGQGVETQYFGPGTRLLVL.

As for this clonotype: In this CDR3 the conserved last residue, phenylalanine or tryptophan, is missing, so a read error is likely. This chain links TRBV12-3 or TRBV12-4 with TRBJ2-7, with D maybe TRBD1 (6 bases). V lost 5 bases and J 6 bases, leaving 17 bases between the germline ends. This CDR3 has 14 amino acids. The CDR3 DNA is TGTGCCAGCAGTACGACAGGATCCTTGAGCGAGCAGTACCTC. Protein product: CASSTTGSLSEQYL.

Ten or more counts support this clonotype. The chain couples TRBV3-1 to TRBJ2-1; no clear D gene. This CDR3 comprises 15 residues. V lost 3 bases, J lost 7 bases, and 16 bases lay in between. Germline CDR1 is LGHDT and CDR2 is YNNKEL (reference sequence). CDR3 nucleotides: TGTGCCAGCAGCCAGTCTAGGCATTCGGTAAATGAGCAGTTCTTC. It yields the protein CASSQSRHSVNEQFF.

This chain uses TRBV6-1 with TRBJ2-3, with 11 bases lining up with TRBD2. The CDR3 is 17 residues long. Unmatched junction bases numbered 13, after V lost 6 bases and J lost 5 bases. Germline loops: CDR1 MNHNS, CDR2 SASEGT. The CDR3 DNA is TGTGCCAGCAGGCCGAAAAATCTAGCGGGGGGCCGAGATACGCAGTATTTT. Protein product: CASRPKNLAGGRDTQYF.